One sample yielded the 11 T cell receptor beta chains listed below, sequenced in a study of beta chain features in type 1 diabetes. Sequenced material consisted of expressed TCRB transcripts (all of the isolated RNA was reverse transcribed). TCRdb's copy holds only in-frame clones and misses some; the assay was immunoSEQ multiplex PCR. The sample has around 280,000 clones, 8% seen once. The sample consisted of central memory CD4+ T cells from blood. Receptors originate from a woman aged 18-29 years in good health.

The chain links TRBV10-3 to TRBJ1-2; D is possibly TRBD1 (6 bases). The CDR3 has 14 residues. Looked up from germline, CDR1 is ENHRY and CDR2 is SYGVKD. The V gene lost 6 bases and the J gene lost 6 bases, with 17 bases spanning the gap. This CDR3 is CAIRKSQGLHGYTF. The CDR3 bases are TGTGCCATCAGAAAGTCGCAGGGGTTGCATGGCTACACCTTC.

This clone was seen repeatedly, ten times or more. V and J are TRBV7-2 and TRBJ2-1, with 9 bases identical to TRBD2. With V trimmed by 3 bases and J by 6 bases, 6 bases remained unmatched. The CDR3 is 15 residues long. In germline, CDR1 is SGHTA, CDR2 FQGNSA. CDR3 loop: CASSFASGDFNEQFF. The CDR3 DNA sequence: TGTGCCAGCAGCTTCGCTAGCGGGGACTTCAATGAGCAGTTCTTC.

This clone was found a few times. The chain is built from TRBV5-1 and TRBJ2-5, with TRBD1 matching 10 bases. The CDR3 runs to 16 residues. Losses at the gene ends were 4 bases for V and 1 base for J; bases not matched to a gene: 7. Germline CDR1 and CDR2: SGHRS and YFSETQ. CDR3 DNA: TGCGCCAGCAGCCGTGGGACAGGGGAAATCCAAGAGACCCAGTACTTC. Translating it yields CASSRGTGEIQETQYF.

This clone was observed a few times. The chain joins TRBV7-3 to TRBJ2-1; 11 bases map to TRBD2. The J segment lost 3 bases and the V segment lost 2 bases, leaving 9 bases of the junction unmatched. The CDR3 has 18 amino acids. CDR1 and CDR2 from the germline V gene are SGHTA and FQGTGA. Written as DNA, the CDR3 is TGTGCCAGCAGCTTATGTAAACTAGCGGGAGTTTACTACAATGAGCAGTTCTTC. It translates to CASSLCKLAGVYYNEQFF.

J is TRBJ1-4 and V is TRBV5-1, with TRBD1 matching 8 bases. Unmatched junction bases numbered 3, after V lost 0 bases and J lost 2 bases. Germline V gene data show CDR1 as SGHRS and CDR2 as YFSETQ. The CDR3 is 16 residues long. In DNA form, the CDR3 reads TGCGCCAGCAGCTTGGTCCCAGGGGGCACTAATGAAAAACTGTTTTTT. It codes for CASSLVPGGTNEKLFF.

This clone has just a few counts. Other DNA sequences in this specimen translate into the identical CDR3. The chain uses TRBV4-2 and TRBJ1-4; D not resolved. Germline CDR1 LGHNA, CDR2 YNFKEQ. V dropped 0 bases and J dropped 5 bases, with 4 bases sitting between them. The CDR3 consists of 13 residues. The CDR3 spells CASSQDGNEKLFF. CDR3 coding DNA: TGTGCCAGCAGCCAAGATGGAAATGAAAAACTGTTTTTT.

This clone was observed a few times. The chain joins TRBV7-3 to TRBJ2-2; D is perhaps TRBD1 (6 bases). Germline V gene data show CDR1 as SGHTA and CDR2 as FQGTGA. Trimming stripped 6 bases from V and 7 bases from J, with 24 bases between. This CDR3 has 17 residues. The CDR3, as DNA: TGTGCCAGCAGTTCCCCCCCTGGGGGCCAGATCGACGGGGAGCTGTTTTTT. Amino acids: CASSSPPGGQIDGELFF.

V gene TRBV7-9 combines with J gene TRBJ1-1; D not resolved. The ends were cut back, 1 base at V and 5 bases at J, with 8 bases in the middle. CDR3 size: 13 residues. Germline values: CDR1 SEHNR, CDR2 FQNEAQ (reference sequence). In nucleotides, the CDR3 is TGTGCCAGCAGCTTAGGGTTTGGGACTGAAGCTTTCTTT. Its protein product is CASSLGFGTEAFF.

In this sample, this clone turned up a few times. The genes are TRBV5-1 and TRBJ2-1; D might be TRBD2 (6 bases). V was shortened by 4 bases and J by 7 bases, with 24 bases between the two germline ends. CDR1 SGHRS and CDR2 YFSETQ come from the germline V gene. The CDR3 has 17 amino acids. The CDR3 coding sequence is TGCGCCAGCAGCCTAAGTTCCCCGGGCCGCGCGGGGAATGAGCAGTTCTTC. Translation gives CASSLSSPGRAGNEQFF.

This clone appeared a few times. The CDR3 region has the DNA TGCGCCAGCAGCCCGCAGGGTTTAGGGGGTCAGCCCCAGCATTTT. Protein: CASSPQGLGGQPQHF. The chain uses TRBV4-1 and TRBJ1-5, with D tentatively TRBD1 (6 bases). The V end lost 4 bases, the J end lost 6 bases, and 16 bases lay between the germline ends. CDR1 is MGHRA and CDR2 is YSYEKL in the germline V gene. The CDR3 is made up of 15 amino acids.

The table lists this clone with a few counts. V usage is TRBV6-5 and J usage is TRBJ2-2; no definite D call. Trimming left V 0 bases short and J 3 bases short, with 11 bases between. This CDR3 comprises 16 residues. The V gene's germline CDR1 is MNHEY and CDR2 SVGAGI. The CDR3 loop reads CASSYSILADTGELFF. The CDR3 DNA reads as TGTGCCAGCAGTTACTCGATCTTGGCAGACACCGGGGAGCTGTTTTTT.